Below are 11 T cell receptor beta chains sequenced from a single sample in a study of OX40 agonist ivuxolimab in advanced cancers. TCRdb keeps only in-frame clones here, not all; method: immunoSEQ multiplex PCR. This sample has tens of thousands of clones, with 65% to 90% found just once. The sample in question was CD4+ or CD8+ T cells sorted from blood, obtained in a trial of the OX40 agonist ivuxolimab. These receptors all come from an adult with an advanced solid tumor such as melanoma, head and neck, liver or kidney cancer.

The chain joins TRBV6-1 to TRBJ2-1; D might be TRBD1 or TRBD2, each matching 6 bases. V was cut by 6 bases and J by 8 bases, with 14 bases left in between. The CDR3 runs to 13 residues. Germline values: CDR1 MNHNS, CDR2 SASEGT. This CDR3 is CASRTRGVDEQFF. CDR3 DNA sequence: TGTGCCAGCAGGACTAGGGGGGTTGATGAGCAGTTCTTC.

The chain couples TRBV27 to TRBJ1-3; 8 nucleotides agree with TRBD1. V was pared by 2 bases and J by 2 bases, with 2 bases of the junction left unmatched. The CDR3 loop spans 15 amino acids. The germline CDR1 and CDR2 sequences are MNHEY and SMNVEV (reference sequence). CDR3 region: CASSLSRGPGNTIYF. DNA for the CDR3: TGTGCCAGCAGTTTAAGCAGGGGGCCTGGAAACACCATATATTTT.

The CDR3 region has the DNA TGCGCCAGCAGAGGAGGCGGGACTTTAACAGATACGCAGTATTTT. This encodes CASRGGGTLTDTQYF. The V and J genes are TRBV5-1 and TRBJ2-3, with a weak D call TRBD2 (6 bases). Germline V gene sequence: CDR1 SGHRS, CDR2 YFSETQ. This CDR3 is 15 amino acids long. The V gene lost 5 bases and the J gene lost 3 bases, with 16 bases spanning the gap.

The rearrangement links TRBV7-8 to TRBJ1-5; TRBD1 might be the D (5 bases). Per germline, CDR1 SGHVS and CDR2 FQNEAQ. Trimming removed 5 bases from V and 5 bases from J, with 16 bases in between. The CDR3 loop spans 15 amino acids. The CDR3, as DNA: TGTGCCAGCAGCCCCAGGACAAGTTGGGATCAGCCCCAGCATTTT. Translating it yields CASSPRTSWDQPQHF.

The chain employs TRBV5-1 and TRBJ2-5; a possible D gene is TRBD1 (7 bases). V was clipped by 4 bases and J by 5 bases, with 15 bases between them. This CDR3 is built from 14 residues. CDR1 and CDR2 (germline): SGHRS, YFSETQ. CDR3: CASSDPGGRETQYF. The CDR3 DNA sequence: TGCGCCAGCAGCGATCCAGGGGGGAGGGAGACCCAGTACTTC.

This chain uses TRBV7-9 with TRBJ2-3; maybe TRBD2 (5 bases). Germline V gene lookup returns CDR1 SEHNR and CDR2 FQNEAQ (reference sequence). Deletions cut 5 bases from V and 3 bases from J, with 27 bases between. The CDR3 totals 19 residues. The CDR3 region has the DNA TGTGCCAGCAGCCGTTATTTCAGGAGTGAGGGTGCTGGGACAGATACGCAGTATTTT. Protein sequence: CASSRYFRSEGAGTDTQYF.

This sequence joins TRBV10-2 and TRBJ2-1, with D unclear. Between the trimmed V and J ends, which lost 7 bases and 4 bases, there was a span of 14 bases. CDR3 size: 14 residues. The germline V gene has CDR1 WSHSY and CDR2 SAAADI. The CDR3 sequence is CASNHDTIYNEQFF. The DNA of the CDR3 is TGCGCCAGCAACCATGACACTATATACAATGAGCAGTTCTTC.

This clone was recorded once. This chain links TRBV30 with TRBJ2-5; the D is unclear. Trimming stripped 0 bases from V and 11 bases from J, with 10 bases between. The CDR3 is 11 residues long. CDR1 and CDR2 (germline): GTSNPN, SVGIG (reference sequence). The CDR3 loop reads CAWSVGREQYF. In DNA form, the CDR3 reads TGTGCCTGGAGTGTAGGAAGAGAGCAGTACTTC.

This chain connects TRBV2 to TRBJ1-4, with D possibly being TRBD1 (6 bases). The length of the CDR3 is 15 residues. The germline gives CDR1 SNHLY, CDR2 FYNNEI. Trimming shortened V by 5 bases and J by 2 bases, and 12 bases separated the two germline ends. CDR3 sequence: CASSTEGGTNEKLFF. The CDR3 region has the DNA TGTGCCAGCAGTACCGAGGGGGGGACTAATGAAAAACTGTTTTTT.

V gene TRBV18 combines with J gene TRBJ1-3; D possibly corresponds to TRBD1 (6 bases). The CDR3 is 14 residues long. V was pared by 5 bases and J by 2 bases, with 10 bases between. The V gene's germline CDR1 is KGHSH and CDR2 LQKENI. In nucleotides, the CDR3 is TGTGCCAGCTCAATTGGACAGCCTGGAAACACCATATATTTT. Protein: CASSIGQPGNTIYF.

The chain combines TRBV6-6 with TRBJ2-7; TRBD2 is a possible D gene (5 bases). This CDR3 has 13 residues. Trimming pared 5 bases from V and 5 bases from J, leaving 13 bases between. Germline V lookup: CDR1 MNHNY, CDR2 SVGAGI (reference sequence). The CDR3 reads CASSLEVRDEQYF. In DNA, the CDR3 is TGTGCCAGCAGTCTGGAGGTAAGAGACGAGCAGTACTTC.